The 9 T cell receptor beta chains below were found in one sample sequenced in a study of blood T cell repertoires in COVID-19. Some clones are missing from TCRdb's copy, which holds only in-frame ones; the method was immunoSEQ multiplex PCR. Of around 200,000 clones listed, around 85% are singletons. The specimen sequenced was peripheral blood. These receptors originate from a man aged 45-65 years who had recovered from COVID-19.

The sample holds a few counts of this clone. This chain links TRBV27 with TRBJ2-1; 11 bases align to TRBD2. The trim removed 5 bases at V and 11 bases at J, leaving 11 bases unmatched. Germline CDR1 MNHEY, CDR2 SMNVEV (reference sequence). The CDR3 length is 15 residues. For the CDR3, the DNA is TGTGCCAGCAGTCTCCTACTAGCGGGAGAAAATAAGCAGTTCTTC. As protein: CASSLLLAGENKQFF.

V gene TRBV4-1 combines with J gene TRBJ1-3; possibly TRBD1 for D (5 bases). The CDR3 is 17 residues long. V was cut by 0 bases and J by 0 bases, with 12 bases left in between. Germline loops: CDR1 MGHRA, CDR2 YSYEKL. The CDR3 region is CASSQDRQTFSGNTIYF. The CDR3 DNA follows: TGCGCCAGCAGCCAAGACCGACAGACCTTCTCTGGAAACACCATATATTTT.

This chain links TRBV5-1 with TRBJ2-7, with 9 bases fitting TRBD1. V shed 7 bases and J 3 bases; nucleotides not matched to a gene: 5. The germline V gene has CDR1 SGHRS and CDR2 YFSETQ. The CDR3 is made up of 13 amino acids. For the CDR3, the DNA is TGCGCCAGCTCAGACAGGGGGGTCTACGAGCAGTACTTC. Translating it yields CASSDRGVYEQYF.

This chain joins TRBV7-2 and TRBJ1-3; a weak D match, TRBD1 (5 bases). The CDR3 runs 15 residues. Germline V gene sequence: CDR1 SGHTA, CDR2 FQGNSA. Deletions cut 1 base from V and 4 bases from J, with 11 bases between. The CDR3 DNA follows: TGTGCCAGCAGCTTAGTGTCGGGGGTCGGAAACACCATATATTTT. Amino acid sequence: CASSLVSGVGNTIYF. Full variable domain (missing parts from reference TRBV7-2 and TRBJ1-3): GAGVSQSPSNKVTEKGKDVELRCDPISGHTALYWYRQSLGQGLEFLIYFQGNSAPDKSGLPSDRFSAERTGGSVSTLTIQRTQQEDSAVYLCASSLVSGVGNTIYFGEGSWLTVV.

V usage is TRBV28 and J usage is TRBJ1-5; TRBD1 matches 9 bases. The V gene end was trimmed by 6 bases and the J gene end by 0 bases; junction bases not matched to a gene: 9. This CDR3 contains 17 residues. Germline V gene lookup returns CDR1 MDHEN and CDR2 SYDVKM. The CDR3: CASSPDRGPYSNQPQHF. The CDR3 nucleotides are TGTGCCAGCAGCCCGGACAGGGGCCCGTATAGCAATCAGCCCCAGCATTTT.

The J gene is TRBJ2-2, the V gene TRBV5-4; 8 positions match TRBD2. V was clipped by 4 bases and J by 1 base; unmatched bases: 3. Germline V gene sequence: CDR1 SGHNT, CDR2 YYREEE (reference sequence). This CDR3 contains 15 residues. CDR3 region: CASSRTSGNTGELFF. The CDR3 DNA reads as TGTGCCAGCAGCCGAACTAGCGGGAACACCGGGGAGCTGTTTTTT.

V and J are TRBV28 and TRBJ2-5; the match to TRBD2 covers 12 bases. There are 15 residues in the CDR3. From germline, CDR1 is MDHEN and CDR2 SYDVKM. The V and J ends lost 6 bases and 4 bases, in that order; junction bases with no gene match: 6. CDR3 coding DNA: TGTGCCAGCAGCACCGTACTAGCGGGAGGAGAGACCCAGTACTTC. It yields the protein CASSTVLAGGETQYF.

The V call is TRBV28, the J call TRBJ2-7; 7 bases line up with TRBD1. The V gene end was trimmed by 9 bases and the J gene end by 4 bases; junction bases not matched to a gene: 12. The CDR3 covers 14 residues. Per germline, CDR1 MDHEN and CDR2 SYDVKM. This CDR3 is CARPGGRVSYEQYF. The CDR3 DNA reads TGTGCCAGACCAGGGGGACGGGTGAGTTACGAGCAGTACTTC.

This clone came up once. As DNA, the CDR3 is TGTGCCAGTAGTACGCAGGGGGCTCCCATGCCAGATACGCAGTATTTT. This encodes CASSTQGAPMPDTQYF. The chain recombines TRBV19 with TRBJ2-3; 8 bases are shared with TRBD1. Germline CDR1 reads LNHDA; CDR2 reads SQIVND (reference sequence). This CDR3 spans 16 amino acids. Unmatched junction bases numbered 10, after V lost 4 bases and J lost 4 bases.